The rows below give T cell receptor beta chains drawn from one sample of a study of blood T cell repertoires in COVID-19. TCRdb's copy holds only in-frame clones and misses some; the assay was immunoSEQ multiplex PCR. The data show 310,000 or so clones, approximately 86% seen once. The sample consisted of PBMCs or T cells enriched from blood (not recorded which). The receptors stem from a young woman who had recovered from COVID-19. The CDR3 runs from the conserved cysteine through the conserved F or W. A D gene is named only where the DNA matches it firmly. Expanded clones get a size class; other rows say once, few or many, or leave the size out.

v_call	j_call	clone_size	d_call	cdr3_aa	cdr3_nt
TRBV21-1	TRBJ2-1	NA	NA	CASSKLFGLAYHYNEQFF	TGTGCCAGCAGCAAATTATTCGGACTAGCGTACCACTACAATGAGCAGTTCTTC
TRBV7-9	TRBJ2-7	once	NA	CASSPPSWTTYEQYF	TGTGCCAGCAGCCCCCCGTCTTGGACAACCTACGAGCAGTACTTC
TRBV3-1/TRBV3-2	TRBJ2-1	NA	NA	CASSPSRGSYNEQFF	TGTGCCAGCAGCCCATCGAGAGGGTCCTACAATGAGCAGTTCTTC
TRBV5-4	TRBJ1-1	NA	TRBD1	CASSSDRVGPEAFF	TGTGCCAGCAGCTCAGACAGGGTTGGCCCTGAAGCTTTCTTT
TRBV19	TRBJ1-5	NA	NA	CASSRRGIGSNQPQHF	TGTGCCAGTAGTAGGCGAGGTATTGGGAGCAATCAGCCCCAGCATTTT
TRBV4-1	TRBJ1-1	NA	TRBD1	CASRDRQGGTEAFF	TGCGCCAGCAGGGATCGACAGGGCGGTACTGAAGCTTTCTTT
TRBV7-3	TRBJ2-5	few	TRBD2	CASSLIAGDQETQYF	TGTGCCAGCAGCCTAATAGCGGGAGACCAAGAGACCCAGTACTTC
TRBV11-3	TRBJ2-7	many	TRBD2	CASSLGGGYEQYF	TGTGCCAGCAGCCTGGGGGGGGGCTACGAGCAGTACTTC
TRBV7-6	TRBJ2-2	NA	TRBD2	CASRRTSGPTGELFF	TGTGCCAGCAGACGGACTAGCGGACCAACCGGGGAGCTGTTTTTT
TRBV28	TRBJ2-7	NA	TRBD2	CASSLTSGPALYF	TGTGCCAGCAGTCTAACTAGCGGGCCAGCTCTCTACTTC
TRBV5-4	TRBJ2-1	NA	TRBD2	CASRTGGPSEQFF	TGTGCCAGCAGAACGGGGGGGCCGAGTGAGCAGTTCTTC
TRBV7-2	TRBJ2-1	NA	NA	CASSLGQNNEQFF	TGTGCCAGCAGCTTAGGGCAGAACAATGAGCAGTTCTTC
TRBV5-1	TRBJ1-6	NA	TRBD1	CASSLDGGGNSPLHF	TGCGCCAGCAGCTTGGATGGAGGGGGCAATTCACCCCTCCACTTT
TRBV20-1	TRBJ2-5	NA	NA	CSASGPEGETQYF	TGCAGTGCTAGTGGCCCGGAGGGGGAGACCCAGTACTTC
TRBV3-1/TRBV3-2	TRBJ1-1	few	NA	CASTGQLNTEAFF	TGTGCCAGCACCGGACAGCTGAACACTGAAGCTTTCTTT
TRBV28	TRBJ1-6	NA	NA	CASSLEYNSPLHF	TGTGCCAGCAGTTTAGAGTATAATTCACCCCTCCACTTT
TRBV4-1	TRBJ1-1	NA	TRBD1	CASSQGQGRMNTEAFF	TGCGCCAGCAGCCAAGGACAGGGCAGGATGAACACTGAAGCTTTCTTT
TRBV4-1	TRBJ1-2	NA	NA	CASSLGWTPYNYGYTF	TGCGCCAGCAGCCTAGGATGGACACCCTATAACTATGGCTACACCTTC
TRBV27	TRBJ2-3	NA	NA	CASSLPGGGDTQYF	TGTGCCAGCAGTTTACCCGGGGGTGGGGATACGCAGTATTTT
TRBV9	TRBJ1-1	NA	NA	CASSTFGAEAFF	TGTGCCAGCAGTACCTTCGGAGCTGAAGCTTTCTTT
TRBV7-3	TRBJ2-2	NA	NA	CASSLLATGANTGELFF	TGTGCCAGCAGCTTACTTGCAACGGGAGCGAACACCGGGGAGCTGTTTTTT
TRBV9	TRBJ2-7	NA	TRBD2	CASSPGTSGRVQYF	TGTGCCAGCAGCCCAGGGACTAGCGGGAGGGTGCAGTACTTC
TRBV5-8	TRBJ2-1	NA	TRBD1	CASSFSIVTGTGNNEQFF	TGTGCCAGCAGCTTTTCCATCGTAACCGGGACAGGGAACAATGAGCAGTTCTTC
TRBV5-1	TRBJ2-2	NA	NA	CASSLYGGHSGELFF	TGCGCCAGCAGCTTGTACGGGGGGCATTCCGGGGAGCTGTTTTTT
TRBV20-1	TRBJ2-7	NA	TRBD1	CSASQGAFSYEQYF	TGCAGTGCTAGTCAGGGGGCGTTTAGCTACGAGCAGTACTTC
TRBV5-1	TRBJ2-2	NA	NA	CASSVDGANTGELFF	TGCGCCAGCAGTGTCGACGGAGCGAACACCGGGGAGCTGTTTTTT
TRBV7-9	TRBJ2-5	NA	TRBD2	CASSLDASGGVQETQYF	TGTGCCAGCAGCTTAGATGCTAGCGGGGGGGTCCAAGAGACCCAGTACTTC
TRBV3-1/TRBV3-2	TRBJ1-1	NA	TRBD1	CASSLGQGRREAFF	TGTGCCAGCAGCCTAGGACAGGGTAGAAGGGAAGCTTTCTTT
TRBV6-1	TRBJ2-2	NA	NA	CASSERTRFAGELFF	TGTGCCAGCAGTGAAAGGACAAGGTTCGCCGGGGAGCTGTTTTTT
TRBV15	TRBJ2-7	NA	TRBD2	CATSDRRSAGEQYF	TGTGCCACCAGTGACCGACGGTCAGCGGGGGAGCAGTACTTC
TRBV28	TRBJ1-1	NA	NA	CASTRPGAVITEAFF	TGTGCCAGCACCAGGCCAGGGGCTGTTATCACTGAAGCTTTCTTT
TRBV5-1	TRBJ1-1	NA	NA	CASAPGRGTEAFF	TGCGCCTCAGCCCCCGGGAGAGGGACTGAAGCTTTCTTT
TRBV28	TRBJ1-1	few	TRBD1	CASSSNPRQGPKPEAFF	TGTGCCAGCAGTTCGAACCCACGACAGGGGCCCAAGCCTGAAGCTTTCTTT
TRBV12-5	TRBJ2-1	NA	TRBD2	CASVPLAGRMRQFF	TGTGCTAGTGTCCCGCTAGCGGGGCGAATGAGGCAGTTCTTC
TRBV2	TRBJ2-1	once	TRBD2	CASSTGTSGGVEQFF	TGTGCCAGCAGTACAGGGACTAGCGGGGGGGTCGAGCAGTTCTTC
TRBV3-1/TRBV3-2	TRBJ2-3	NA	NA	CASSQGGDTQYF	TGTGCCAGCAGCCAGGGAGGAGATACGCAGTATTTT
TRBV7-2	TRBJ1-2	NA	TRBD1	CASSLDPTGGSTYGYTF	TGTGCCAGCAGCTTAGACCCGACAGGGGGGTCCACCTATGGCTACACCTTC
TRBV28	TRBJ1-2	NA	TRBD1	CASSWGQGYGYTF	TGTGCCAGCAGTTGGGGACAGGGTTATGGCTACACCTTC
TRBV7-9	TRBJ1-1	NA	NA	CASSPSGRIEAFF	TGTGCCAGCAGCCCCTCCGGCAGGATCGAAGCTTTCTTT
TRBV10-2	TRBJ1-6	NA	TRBD1	CASSESRTGNSPLHF	TGCGCCAGCAGTGAGTCGAGGACAGGGAATTCACCCCTCCACTTT
TRBV3-1/TRBV3-2	TRBJ1-1	once	NA	CASSHAGGTEAFF	TGTGCCAGCAGCCATGCCGGGGGGACTGAAGCTTTCTTT
TRBV6-5	TRBJ2-1	NA	NA	CASSQMGAEQFF	TGTGCCAGCAGCCAGATGGGGGCTGAGCAGTTCTTC
TRBV28	TRBJ1-3	NA	TRBD1	CASNRDRGLRSGNTIYF	TGTGCCAGCAACCGGGACAGGGGGCTCCGCTCTGGAAACACCATATATTTT
TRBV9	TRBJ2-3	NA	NA	CASSVESRLGDTQYF	TGTGCCAGCAGCGTAGAGAGCCGACTTGGGGATACGCAGTATTTT
TRBV7-9	TRBJ1-2	NA	TRBD1	CASSSPGQGSGYGYTF	TGTGCCAGCAGCTCCCCGGGACAGGGGAGTGGCTATGGCTACACCTTC
TRBV4-3	TRBJ2-1	NA	NA	CASSQENPSSYNEQFF	TGCGCCAGCAGCCAAGAGAACCCGAGCTCCTACAATGAGCAGTTCTTC
TRBV9	TRBJ2-7	NA	NA	CASSATPSPAEQYF	TGTGCCAGCAGCGCGACACCTTCCCCCGCCGAGCAGTACTTC
TRBV6-5	TRBJ2-7	NA	TRBD1	CASSPGGSYEQYF	TGTGCCAGCAGTCCAGGGGGTTCCTACGAGCAGTACTTC
TRBV5-1	TRBJ1-3	NA	TRBD1	CASSLMSGGRGNTIYF	TGCGCCAGCAGCTTGATGTCAGGGGGTCGTGGAAACACCATATATTTT
TRBV4-3	TRBJ1-2	NA	NA	CASSQVPNQGYTF	TGCGCCAGCAGCCAAGTACCCAATCAGGGCTACACCTTC
TRBV9	TRBJ2-7	NA	TRBD1	CASSEGTGASYEQYF	TGTGCCAGCAGCGAAGGGACAGGGGCCTCCTACGAGCAGTACTTC
TRBV4-1	TRBJ2-1	once	TRBD2	CASSHRGLAGKFF	TGCGCCAGCAGCCACAGAGGACTAGCGGGAAAGTTCTTC
TRBV19	TRBJ1-5	few	TRBD1	CASSIQGGGQPQHF	TGTGCCAGTAGTATTCAAGGGGGCGGACAGCCCCAGCATTTT
TRBV3-1/TRBV3-2	TRBJ2-7	NA	TRBD2	CASSQGEAGGAYEQYF	TGTGCCAGCAGCCAAGGGGAGGCGGGGGGTGCCTACGAGCAGTACTTC
TRBV7-2	TRBJ1-5	NA	NA	CASSLVLSNQPQHF	TGTGCCAGCAGCCTAGTTCTCAGCAATCAGCCCCAGCATTTT
TRBV29-1	TRBJ2-5	NA	NA	CSVIRGQETQYF	TGCAGCGTTATCAGGGGCCAAGAGACCCAGTACTTC
TRBV10-3	TRBJ1-3	few	NA	CAISEGRSSGNTIYF	TGTGCCATCAGTGAAGGGAGGAGCTCTGGAAACACCATATATTTT